These T cell receptor beta chains were read from a single sample in a study of cytomegalovirus exposure and HLA in healthy donors. Sequenced by immunoSEQ multiplex PCR; TCRdb stores in-frame clones only, minus some. This sample has 100,000 to 150,000 clones, with approximately 82% found just once. Sequenced sample: PBMCs. The source of these receptors is a young man in good health and CMV-seropositive. Both conserved end residues are trimmed from each CDR3. The order of the fields is V gene, J gene, CDR3 protein.

>TRBV29-1|TRBJ1-2
SVNGMGAKDGYT
>TRBV2|TRBJ1-1
ASSRAVGVNTEAF
>TRBV27|TRBJ1-2
ASSLAPATGVYT
>TRBV15|TRBJ2-7
ATSSPDNLDEQY
>TRBV21-1|TRBJ2-1
ASSKYRLVGINEQF
>TRBV5-4|TRBJ2-5
ASSPGQGRGETQY
>TRBV5-5|TRBJ1-4
ASSPPRGRWEKLF
>TRBV6-5|TRBJ2-5
ASSYQGLAGGETQY
>TRBV28|TRBJ1-5
ASSLWQGASGFQPQH
>TRBV7-3|TRBJ2-7
ASSYPGRGQGVNEQY
>TRBV19|TRBJ2-2
ASSIASPGELF
>TRBV9|TRBJ2-7
ASSGQAGDYEQY
>TRBV2|TRBJ2-2
ASSWGFNTGELF
>TRBV7-6|TRBJ2-1
ASSLTGGYNEQF
>TRBV9|TRBJ2-7
ASSVGVGVGYEQY
>TRBV6-5|TRBJ1-5
ASRTGVDQPQH
>TRBV6-5|TRBJ2-1
ASSYEGGAVYNEQF
>TRBV7-9|TRBJ1-2
ASSGATGVDGYT
>TRBV2|TRBJ2-7
ASSEGPGASYEQY
>TRBV9|TRBJ2-1
ASSPSGGAYNEQF
>TRBV7-3|TRBJ1-1
ASSLTGQLNTEAF
>TRBV12-5|TRBJ2-5
ASGFRLAGGETQY
>TRBV27|TRBJ1-1
ASSPLRGPEAF
>TRBV14|TRBJ1-6
ASERTGENSPLH
>TRBV5-1|TRBJ2-1
ASSFPGTGSDEQF
>TRBV7-8|TRBJ2-1
ASSSKLDILQGSEQF
>TRBV6-6|TRBJ1-2
ASTQTGGGYT
>TRBV27|TRBJ1-2
ASRPSGGPANYGYT
>TRBV7-7|TRBJ2-7
ASSLAPGERYEQY
>TRBV18|TRBJ1-3
ASSPPTGGGSSGNTIY
>TRBV28|TRBJ2-3
ASSLSLKAGGRFTDTQY
>TRBV7-7|TRBJ2-3
ASSLIRGSDTQY
>TRBV9|TRBJ2-1
ASSVGASGGLNNEQF
>TRBV4-1|TRBJ2-7
ASSQDLAGGNEQY
>TRBV27|TRBJ1-2
ASTNRGSGYT
>TRBV10-2|TRBJ2-7
ASSDLGARYEQY
>TRBV5-4|TRBJ1-6
ASSLMGTGASPLH
>TRBV7-9|-
ASSYRTYEQY
>TRBV2|TRBJ2-7
ATSLGQLYEQY
>TRBV6-4|TRBJ2-1
AGSPGLAGGQEQF
>TRBV29-1|TRBJ2-7
SVLDRVNNEQY
>TRBV5-4|TRBJ2-2
ASSYQGLTGELF
>TRBV4-2|TRBJ2-5
ASSPAKERGIETQY
>TRBV6-4|TRBJ1-2
ASSESEGASGYT
>TRBV19|TRBJ1-1
ASSSGMNTEAF
>TRBV21-1|TRBJ1-1
ARVSTEAF